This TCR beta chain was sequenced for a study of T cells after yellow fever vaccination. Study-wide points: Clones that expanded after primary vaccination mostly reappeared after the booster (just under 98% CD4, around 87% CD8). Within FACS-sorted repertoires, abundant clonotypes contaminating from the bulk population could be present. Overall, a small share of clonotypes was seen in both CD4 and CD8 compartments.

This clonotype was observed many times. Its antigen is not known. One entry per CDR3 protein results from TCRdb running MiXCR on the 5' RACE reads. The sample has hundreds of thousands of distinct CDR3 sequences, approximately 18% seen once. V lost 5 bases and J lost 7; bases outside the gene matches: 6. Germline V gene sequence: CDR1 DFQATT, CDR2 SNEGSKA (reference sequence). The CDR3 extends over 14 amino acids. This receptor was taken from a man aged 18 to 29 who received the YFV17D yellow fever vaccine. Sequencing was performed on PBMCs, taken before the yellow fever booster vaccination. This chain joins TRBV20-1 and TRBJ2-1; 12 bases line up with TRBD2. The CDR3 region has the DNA TGCAGTGCTTATTCTAGCGGGGGGGCGAATGAGCAGTTCTTC. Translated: CSAYSSGGANEQFF.